Detailed here is one TCR beta chain. This sample was taken from a study of T cell responses to AZD1222 COVID-19 vaccine. Clones were read by immunoSEQ multiplex PCR, and TCRdb kept only the in-frame ones, dropping some. The data contain 120,000 or so clones, 80% to 95% of them singletons. Pooling covered second doses at about 4 or about 12 weeks. This specimen consisted of peripheral blood, obtained 28 days after the second AZD1222 dose. This receptor was identified in an adult who received the AZD1222 COVID-19 vaccine.

CDR3: CASSPGLNYGYTF. CDR3 in DNA: TGTGCCAGTTCCCCGGGCCTGAACTATGGCTACACCTTC. This chain links TRBV6-4 with TRBJ1-2; D not certain. This CDR3 contains 13 residues. The germline CDR1 and CDR2 sequences are MRHNA and SNTAGT. The germline V and J ends were trimmed by 9 bases and 2 bases, with 13 bases remaining between them.